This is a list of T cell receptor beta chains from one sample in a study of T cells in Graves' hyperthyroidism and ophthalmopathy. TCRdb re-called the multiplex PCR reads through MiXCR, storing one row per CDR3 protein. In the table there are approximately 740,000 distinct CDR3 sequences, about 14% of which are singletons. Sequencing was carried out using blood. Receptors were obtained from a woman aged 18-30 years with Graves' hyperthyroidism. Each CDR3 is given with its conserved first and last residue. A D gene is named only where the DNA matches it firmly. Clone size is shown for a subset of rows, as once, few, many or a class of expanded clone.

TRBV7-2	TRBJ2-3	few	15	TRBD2	TGTGCCAGCAGCATGGGACTAGCCAGCACAGATACGCAGTATTTT	CASSMGLASTDTQYF
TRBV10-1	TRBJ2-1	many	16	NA	TGCGCCAGCAGTGAGTCCGGCACTAGCTCCTACAATGAGCAGTTCTTC	CASSESGTSSYNEQFF
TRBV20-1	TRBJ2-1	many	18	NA	TGCAGTGCTAGAGGCCCGAATGAAGGGAGAGCATCCTACAATGAGCAGTTCTTC	CSARGPNEGRASYNEQFF
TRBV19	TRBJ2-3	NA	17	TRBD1	TGTGCCAGTAGTATAGATCCCCCGGGACAGGGACTAGATACGCAGTATTTT	CASSIDPPGQGLDTQYF
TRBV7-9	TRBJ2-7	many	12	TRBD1	TGTGCCAGCAGCTTGGGACAGGAAGAGCAGTACTTC	CASSLGQEEQYF
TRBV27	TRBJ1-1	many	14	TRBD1	TGTGCCAGCAGCCTACAGGGGACGGACACTGAAGCTTTCTTT	CASSLQGTDTEAFF
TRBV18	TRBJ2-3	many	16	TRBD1	TGTGCCAGCTCACGATCCGACAGGGCCAACACAGATACGCAGTATTTT	CASSRSDRANTDTQYF
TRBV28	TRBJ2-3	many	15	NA	TGTGCCAGCAGTTTGCCCGTAGCGGCAGGAGATACGCAGTATTTT	CASSLPVAAGDTQYF
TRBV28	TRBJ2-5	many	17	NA	TGTGCCAGCAGTTTAAATTGGGCTAGCTACCGCCAAGAGACCCAGTACTTC	CASSLNWASYRQETQYF
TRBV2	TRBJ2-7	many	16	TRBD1	TGTGCCAGCAGTCCTCGGACAGGGCGAGTGTTCTACGAGCAGTACTTC	CASSPRTGRVFYEQYF
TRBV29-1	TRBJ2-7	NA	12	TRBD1	TGCAGCGTCGCGGGACAGGGGTACGAGCAGTACTTC	CSVAGQGYEQYF
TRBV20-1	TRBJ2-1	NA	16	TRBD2	TGCAGTGCCCGGACTAGCGGGCCTAAATCCTACAATGAGCAGTTCTTC	CSARTSGPKSYNEQFF
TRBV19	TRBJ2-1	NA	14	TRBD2	TGTGCCAGTAAACCCGCGGGAGCACGGAATGAGCAGTTCTTC	CASKPAGARNEQFF
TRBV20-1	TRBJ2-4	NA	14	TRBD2	TGCAGTGCTACCCCGGGACTAGCGGTAAACATTCAGTACTTC	CSATPGLAVNIQYF
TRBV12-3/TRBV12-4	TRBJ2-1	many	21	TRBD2	TGTGCCAGCAGTTTAGTAAGGTCTTGGGCGCGGACTAGCGGGACCTACAATGAGCAGTTCTTC	CASSLVRSWARTSGTYNEQFF
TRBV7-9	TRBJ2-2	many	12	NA	TGTGCCAGCAGCTTAAGAGGCGGGGAGCTGTTTTTT	CASSLRGGELFF
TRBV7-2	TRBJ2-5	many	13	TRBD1	TGTGCCAGCAGCATGCACAGGGGGGAGACCCAGTACTTC	CASSMHRGETQYF
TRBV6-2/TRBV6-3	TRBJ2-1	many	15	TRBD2	TGTGCCAGCAGTTCCTCCCGGGACTATTACAATGAGCAGTTCTTC	CASSSSRDYYNEQFF
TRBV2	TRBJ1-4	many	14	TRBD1	TGTGCCAGCAGTTGGACAGGCGCTCCTGAAAAACTGTTTTTT	CASSWTGAPEKLFF
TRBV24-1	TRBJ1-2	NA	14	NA	TGTGCCACCAGTGATTTGCCCCAGGGAAATGGCTACACCTTC	CATSDLPQGNGYTF
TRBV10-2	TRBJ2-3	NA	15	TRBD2	TGCGCAACCGGGACTAGCGGGAGGTCCACAGATACGCAGTATTTT	CATGTSGRSTDTQYF
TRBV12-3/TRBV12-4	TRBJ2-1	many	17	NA	TGTGCCAGCAGTGTCCGGGGCAGCGGAGGGTCCTACAATGAGCAGTTCTTC	CASSVRGSGGSYNEQFF
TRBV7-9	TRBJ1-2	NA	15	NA	TGTGCCAGCAGCTTATATACAACCGAGGGCAGTGGCTACACCTTC	CASSLYTTEGSGYTF
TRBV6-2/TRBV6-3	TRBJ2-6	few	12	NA	TGTGCCACATACGGAGGGGCCAACGTCCTGACTTTC	CATYGGANVLTF
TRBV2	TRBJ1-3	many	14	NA	TGTGCCAGCAGTGAGAGGGATATGGGAAACACCATATATTTT	CASSERDMGNTIYF
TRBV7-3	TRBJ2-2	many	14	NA	TGTGCCAGCAGCCGACAGACGAACACCGGGGAGCTGTTTTTT	CASSRQTNTGELFF
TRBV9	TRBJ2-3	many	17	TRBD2	TGTGCCAGCAGCCAACCCCTAGCGGATGCTAGCACAGATACGCAGTATTTT	CASSQPLADASTDTQYF
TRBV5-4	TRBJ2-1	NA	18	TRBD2	TGTGCCAGCAGCTTGGGAGGGACTAGCGGGAGCTTCGACAATGAGCAGTTCTTC	CASSLGGTSGSFDNEQFF
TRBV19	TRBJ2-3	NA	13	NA	TGTGCCAGTAGGGACGGTTTCACAGATACGCAGTATTTT	CASRDGFTDTQYF
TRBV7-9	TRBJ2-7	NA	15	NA	TGTGCCAGCAGCGAGAAAACATGGGGCTCCTACGAGCAGTACTTC	CASSEKTWGSYEQYF
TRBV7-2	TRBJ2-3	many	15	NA	TGTGCCAGCAGCAGCACAGGGTCTAGCACAGATACGCAGTATTTT	CASSSTGSSTDTQYF
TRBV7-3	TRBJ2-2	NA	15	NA	TGTGCCAGCAGCTTAGGGCTCCAAAACACCGGGGAGCTGTTTTTT	CASSLGLQNTGELFF
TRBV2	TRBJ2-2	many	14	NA	TGTGCCAGCAGTGACAACCGGAACACCGGGGAGCTGTTTTTT	CASSDNRNTGELFF
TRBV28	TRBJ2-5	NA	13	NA	TGTGCCAGCAGAACCGATCCCCAAGAGACCCAGTACTTC	CASRTDPQETQYF
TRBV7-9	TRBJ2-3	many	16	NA	TGTGCCAGCAGCTTAGGTCTTGGCGCACGGTCAGATACGCAGTATTTT	CASSLGLGARSDTQYF
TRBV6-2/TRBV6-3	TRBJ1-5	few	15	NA	TGTGCCAGCAGGAGTGGAGGACCTAGCAATCAGCCCCAGCATTTT	CASRSGGPSNQPQHF
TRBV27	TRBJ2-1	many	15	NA	TGTGCCAGCAGTTTCTCCACGGTCCCCAACAATGAGCAGTTCTTC	CASSFSTVPNNEQFF
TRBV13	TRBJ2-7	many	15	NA	TGTGCCAGCAGCCACCGCACGGGCAGCGTCTACGAGCAGTACTTC	CASSHRTGSVYEQYF
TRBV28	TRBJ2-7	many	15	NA	TGTGCCAGCAGTCGCTCTAGCGTCCCCCTCTACGAGCAGTACTTC	CASSRSSVPLYEQYF